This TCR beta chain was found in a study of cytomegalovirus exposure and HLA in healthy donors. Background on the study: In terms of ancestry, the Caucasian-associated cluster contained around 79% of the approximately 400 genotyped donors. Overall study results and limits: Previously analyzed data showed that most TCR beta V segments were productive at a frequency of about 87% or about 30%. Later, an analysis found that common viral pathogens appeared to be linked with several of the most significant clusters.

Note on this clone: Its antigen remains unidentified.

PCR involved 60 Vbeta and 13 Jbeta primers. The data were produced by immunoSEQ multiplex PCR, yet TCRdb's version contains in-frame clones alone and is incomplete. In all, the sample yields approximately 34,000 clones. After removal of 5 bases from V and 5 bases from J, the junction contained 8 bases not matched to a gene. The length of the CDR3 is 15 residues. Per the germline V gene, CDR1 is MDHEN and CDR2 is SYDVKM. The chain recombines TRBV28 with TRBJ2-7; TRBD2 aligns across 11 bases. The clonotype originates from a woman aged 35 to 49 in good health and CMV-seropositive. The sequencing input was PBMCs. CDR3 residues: CASSELAGGLNEQYF. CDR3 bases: TGTGCCAGCAGTGAGTTAGCGGGAGGGTTAAACGAGCAGTACTTC.